Below, 6 T cell receptor beta chains from the same sample are listed, as sequenced in a study of T and B cells in COVID-19 patients. Each TRB amplification used roughly 240-550 ng of genomic DNA from blood. TRB rearrangements were amplified by multiplex PCR with BIOMED2 TRB-A/B primers. TCRdb re-called the multiplex PCR reads through MiXCR, storing one row per CDR3 protein. This table has 8,000 to 10,000 distinct CDR3 sequences, approximately 33% appearing once. Sequencing was performed on blood. The origin of the receptors is a human donor who had recovered from COVID-19.

This clonotype was seen only a few times. CDR3 bases: TGTGCCAGCAGCCCCGGACAGGGGGTGACGAATTCACCCCTCCACTTT. Translation: CASSPGQGVTNSPLHF. The V gene is TRBV12-3 or TRBV12-4, the J gene TRBJ1-6, with 10 bases matching TRBD1. This CDR3 comprises 16 residues. V was pared by 6 bases and J by 7 bases, with 9 bases of the junction left unmatched.

This sequence joins TRBV6-5 and TRBJ2-5; TRBD2 matches 14 bases. V dropped 6 bases and J dropped 0; count of bases not matched to a gene: 12. The CDR3 consists of 19 residues. In germline, CDR1 is MNHEY, CDR2 SVGAGI. CDR3 in amino acids: CASSFGTSGGLGDQETQYF. The DNA for the CDR3 is TGTGCCAGCAGCTTTGGGACTAGCGGGGGTTTGGGGGACCAAGAGACCCAGTACTTC.

This clonotype was seen only a few times. The rearrangement links TRBV18 to TRBJ1-2, with D possibly TRBD1 on 6 matching bases. V was pared by 3 bases and J by 3 bases, with 11 bases between. This CDR3 is 14 amino acids long. CDR1 and CDR2 from the germline V gene are KGHSH and LQKENI. The CDR3 nucleotides are TGTGCCAGCTCACCGCGGACAGTCGACTATGGCTACACCTTC. It translates to CASSPRTVDYGYTF.

This clonotype was seen more than once but under ten times. The chain employs TRBV15 and TRBJ1-1; tentatively, D is TRBD1 (5 bases). From germline, CDR1 is LNHNV and CDR2 YYDKDF (reference sequence). Trimming removed 0 bases from V and 6 bases from J, with 17 bases in between. The length of the CDR3 is 16 residues. The CDR3, as DNA: TGTGCCACCAGCAGAGACCTCCTCCAGGGTAACGCTGAAGCTTTCTTT. It translates to CATSRDLLQGNAEAFF.

The V call is TRBV6-5, the J call TRBJ1-2; possible D gene TRBD1, 5 bases. Germline V gene lookup returns CDR1 MNHEY and CDR2 SVGAGI. This CDR3 is built from 15 residues. The V gene lost 5 bases and the J gene lost 0 bases, with 13 bases spanning the gap. DNA for the CDR3: TGTGCCAGCAGTGAGGGACCCCTGACTAACTATGGCTACACCTTC. Encoded protein: CASSEGPLTNYGYTF.

DNA of the CDR3: TGTGCCAGCAGCTTCACGACTAACTATGGCTACACCTTC. This sequence encodes CASSFTTNYGYTF. This sequence joins TRBV5-5 and TRBJ1-2; D remains unclear. Between the trimmed V and J ends, which lost 2 bases and 0 bases, there was a span of 5 bases. CDR1 and CDR2 (germline): SGHKS, YYEKEE (reference sequence). CDR3 length: 13 amino acids.